Shown below are 5 T cell receptor beta chains from a single sample sequenced in a study of monozygotic twins with cystic fibrosis. Profiled with immunoSEQ multiplex PCR; TCRdb holds only in-frame clones, not every one. The data hold 22,000 or so clones, with approximately 87% observed a single time. What was sequenced was blood. These TCRs come from a young woman with cystic fibrosis.

J is TRBJ1-1 and V is TRBV29-1; D not certain. Looked up from germline, CDR1 is SQVTM and CDR2 is ANQGSEA. V lost 4 bases and J 4 bases, leaving 7 bases between the germline ends. The CDR3 has 11 amino acids. The CDR3 sequence: CSVVRLTEAFF. The CDR3 region has the DNA TGCAGCGTTGTGAGGCTCACTGAAGCTTTCTTT.

The chain combines TRBV4-3 with TRBJ2-1, with 11 bases lining up with TRBD2. The CDR3 spans 16 residues. V was pared by 8 bases and J by 7 bases, with 13 bases of the junction left unmatched. Germline loops: CDR1 LGHNA, CDR2 YSLEER. CDR3 sequence: CASALLGLADKNEQFF. DNA of the CDR3: TGCGCCAGCGCTCTACTGGGACTAGCGGATAAAAATGAGCAGTTCTTC.

The gene calls are TRBV2 and TRBJ2-5; D perhaps matches TRBD2 (6 bases). Germline values: CDR1 SNHLY, CDR2 FYNNEI. Trimming shortened V by 1 base and J by 7 bases, and 10 bases separated the two germline ends. This CDR3 has 13 amino acids. The CDR3 DNA reads as TGTGCCAGCAGTGAAGGGACTATCGGGACCCAGTACTTC. It specifies CASSEGTIGTQYF. Combining the CDR3 with reference TRBV2 and TRBJ2-5 gives the whole variable domain EPEVTQTPSHQVTQMGQEVILRCVPISNHLYFYWYRQILGQKVEFLVSFYNNEISEKSEIFDDQFSVERPDGSNFTLKIRSTKLEDSAMYFCASSEGTIGTQYFGPGTRLLVL.

The chain combines TRBV19 with TRBJ2-5, with TRBD2 as a possible D gene (5 bases). The CDR3 runs 13 residues. Germline CDR1 and CDR2: LNHDA and SQIVND (reference sequence). V was clipped by 5 bases and J by 5 bases, with 12 bases between them. The chain's CDR3 is CASSPSPRETQYF. As DNA, the CDR3 is TGTGCCAGTAGTCCTAGCCCCAGGGAGACCCAGTACTTC.

This sequence joins TRBV4-1 and TRBJ2-7; D uncertain. CDR3 size: 15 residues. The V and J ends lost 1 base and 0 bases respectively, with 10 bases between them. In germline, CDR1 is MGHRA, CDR2 YSYEKL. CDR3 sequence reads: CASSQAPSSSYEQYF. The CDR3, as DNA: TGCGCCAGCAGCCAAGCCCCGTCGAGCTCCTACGAGCAGTACTTC.